The 7 T cell receptor beta chains below come from one sample, sequenced in a study of a mutant IDH1 vaccine in newly diagnosed glioma. The table came from immunoSEQ multiplex PCR; TCRdb's copy has only in-frame clones and leaves some out. Of about 21,000 clones in the sample, about nine tenths were seen once. Noted time point: week 11, during vaccination. In the vaccine, a single dose held 300 ug of the mutant IDH1 20-mer peptide, along with topical imiquimod. Antigens of these TCRs are unknown. This sample comprised PBMCs, obtained from a glioma patient whose treatment included an IDH1 peptide vaccine. The receptors were gathered from a woman between 35 and 50 years old with glioma.

V is TRBV29-1 and J is TRBJ2-1; D uncertain. Trimming removed 4 bases at V and 5 bases at J, with 3 bases between. The CDR3 has 10 amino acids. Germline V gene sequence: CDR1 SQVTM, CDR2 ANQGSEA. In DNA, the CDR3 is TGCAGCGTTGGGGACAATGAGCAGTTCTTC. Its translation: CSVGDNEQFF.

This clone has only one observation. The V and J genes are TRBV6-1 and TRBJ1-5; D is ambiguous. Germline loops: CDR1 MNHNS, CDR2 SASEGT. The CDR3 has 12 amino acids. V lost 3 bases, J lost 7 bases, and 7 bases lay in between. CDR3 coding DNA: TGTGCCAGCAGTGAGGTTCTGCAGCCCCAGCATTTT. Its protein is CASSEVLQPQHF.

The rearrangement links TRBV29-1 to TRBJ2-6, with D uncertain. CDR1 and CDR2 (germline): SQVTM, ANQGSEA. The CDR3 is 13 amino acids. The V end lost 4 bases, the J end lost 0 bases, and 4 bases lay between the germline ends. The DNA for the CDR3 is TGCAGCGTTGGTTTCTCTGGGGCCAACGTCCTGACTTTC. Translated: CSVGFSGANVLTF.

In its sample, this clone was seen once. The chain recombines TRBV18 with TRBJ1-1; a weak D match, TRBD1 (5 bases). The CDR3 length is 16 residues. Deletions cut 4 bases from V and 2 bases from J, with 17 bases between. CDR1 and CDR2 from the germline V gene are KGHSH and LQKENI. The CDR3 reads CASSLRETGANTEAFF. As DNA, the CDR3 is TGTGCCAGCTCACTGCGTGAGACCGGGGCAAACACTGAAGCTTTCTTT.

This rearrangement joins TRBV2 to TRBJ1-5, with D perhaps matching TRBD1 (6 bases). Trimming removed 5 bases from V and 1 base from J, with 9 bases in between. The CDR3 has 14 amino acids. Germline CDR1 is SNHLY and CDR2 is FYNNEI. The CDR3 DNA reads as TGTGCCAGCAGTTTCGGGGGCAGCAATCAGCCCCAGCATTTT. It encodes CASSFGGSNQPQHF.

The chain uses TRBV7-8 and TRBJ2-7; 8 bases line up with TRBD1. CDR3 length: 13 residues. V shed 4 bases and J 4 bases; nucleotides not matched to a gene: 3. Germline V gene lookup returns CDR1 SGHVS and CDR2 FQNEAQ. In nucleotides, the CDR3 is TGTGCCAGCAGCTCAGGGGGCCGGTACGAGCAGTACTTC. As protein: CASSSGGRYEQYF.

This chain joins TRBV4-1 and TRBJ2-1, with D maybe TRBD2 (6 bases). The CDR3 contains 17 residues. CDR1 MGHRA and CDR2 YSYEKL come from the germline V gene. V lost 2 bases, J lost 0 bases, and 14 bases lay in between. This CDR3 is CASSQQPGLRSYNEQFF. The CDR3 coding sequence is TGCGCCAGCAGCCAACAACCGGGACTCCGCTCCTACAATGAGCAGTTCTTC.